The rows below give T cell receptor beta chains drawn from one sample of a study of T cells in Graves' hyperthyroidism and ophthalmopathy. MiXCR, run by TCRdb on the multiplex PCR reads, gives a single entry per CDR3 protein. The sample shows 450,000 to 500,000 distinct CDR3 sequences, approximately 22% of them seen only once. Sequenced: blood. The receptors were gathered from a woman in her 70s with Graves' ophthalmopathy. Both conserved end residues are part of each CDR3. A D gene is named only where the DNA matches it firmly. Size values are once, few and many counts, or a class for expanded clones, and some rows have none.

>TRBD1|TRBJ2-2|TRBV6-1|many
TGTGCCAGTGACAGGGGGAACACCGGGGAGCTGTTTTTT
CASDRGNTGELFF
>TRBD1|TRBJ2-7|TRBV28|few
TGTGCCAGCGTACTCCCAGGGGGTCCTTCCTACGAGCAGTACTTC
CASVLPGGPSYEQYF
>TRBD2|TRBJ2-3|TRBV11-2|few
TGTGCCAGCAGCTCCCCGGGACTAGCGGTAGATACGCAGTATTTT
CASSSPGLAVDTQYF
>TRBD2|TRBJ2-1|TRBV7-2|.
TGTGCCAGCAGCCCGAGGACAGGACTAGCGGGATTTGAGCAGTTCTTC
CASSPRTGLAGFEQFF
>.|TRBJ2-2|TRBV20-1|few
TGCAGTGCTAGGGGTGGGCGGGGAGGCACCGGGGAGCTGTTTTTT
CSARGGRGGTGELFF
>.|TRBJ1-5|TRBV27|few
TGTGCCAGCAGTTTACGCGGGTACAATCAGCCCCAGCATTTT
CASSLRGYNQPQHF
>.|TRBJ2-7|TRBV20-1|many
TGCAGTGCTAGAGGGCTGCTGAGCTCCTACGAGCAGTACTTC
CSARGLLSSYEQYF
>TRBD1|TRBJ1-1|TRBV19|.
TGTGCCAGTACCTTGACAGGGGCATCGAACACTGAAGCTTTCTTT
CASTLTGASNTEAFF
>.|TRBJ2-7|TRBV13|many
TGTGCCAGCAGCTTAGTGGCTAGTCCTGAATACGAGCAGTACTTC
CASSLVASPEYEQYF
>.|TRBJ2-6|TRBV7-8|.
TGTGCCAGCAGCTCCCTGGGGAGCTCTGGGGCCAACGTCCTGACTTTC
CASSSLGSSGANVLTF
>.|TRBJ1-5|TRBV19|few
TGTGCCAGTAGTTCACAGGGTAGGAACAATCAGCCCCAGCATTTT
CASSSQGRNNQPQHF
>TRBD1|TRBJ1-4|TRBV11-2|.
TGTGCCAGCAGCTCTCGGGACAGACATGAAAAACTGTTTTTT
CASSSRDRHEKLFF
>.|TRBJ2-5|TRBV10-3|few
TGTGCCATCAGTGACCCGTCGCGGGTTGAGACCCAGTACTTC
CAISDPSRVETQYF
>.|TRBJ1-6|TRBV6-1|few
TGTGCCAGCAGCCGAGGGGGGCGGGATTCACCCCTCCACTTT
CASSRGGRDSPLHF
>.|TRBJ1-2|TRBV7-9|few
TGTGCCAGCAGCTCCGGACCGGCTGGCTACACCTTC
CASSSGPAGYTF
>TRBD2|TRBJ2-1|TRBV5-1|.
TGCGCCAGCAGCTTGAGGGCTAGCGGGAACAATGAGCAGTTCTTC
CASSLRASGNNEQFF
>TRBD2|TRBJ2-3|TRBV6-1|.
TGTGCCAGCAGTTCTGCGGGAGGGCCTTGGGGCACAGATACGCAGTATTTT
CASSSAGGPWGTDTQYF
>.|TRBJ2-3|TRBV6-1|.
TGTGCCAGCAGGCTAGCGTTTAGCACAGATACGCAGTATTTT
CASRLAFSTDTQYF
>.|TRBJ1-2|TRBV6-1|many
TGTGCCAGCAGTCAAAGTAAATACCGGGTAGACTATGGCTACACCTTC
CASSQSKYRVDYGYTF
>.|TRBJ2-3|TRBV11-2|.
TGTGCCAGCAGCCCCAAGCTGGCGCAGTATTTT
CASSPKLAQYF
>.|TRBJ2-5|TRBV6-1|many
TGTGCCAGCAGCGTCATGTGGGGCTCCGGAGAGACCCAGTACTTC
CASSVMWGSGETQYF
>TRBD2|TRBJ2-7|TRBV10-3|.
TGTGCCGGCCAGACTAGCGGGAGTTACGAGCAGTACTTC
CAGQTSGSYEQYF
>TRBD2|TRBJ2-3|TRBV7-6|.
TGTGCCAGCAGCACCACACTAGCGGGAGGGCCGGATACGCAGTATTTT
CASSTTLAGGPDTQYF
>.|TRBJ1-6|TRBV5-1|.
TGCGCCAGCAGCTTGGAAGCGAGTGGGTCACCCCTCCACTTT
CASSLEASGSPLHF
>TRBD1|TRBJ2-7|TRBV11-3|.
TGTGCCAGCAGTAAGGACAGGGACCACGAGCAGTACTTC
CASSKDRDHEQYF
>TRBD1|TRBJ2-2|TRBV11-1|.
TGTGCCAGCAGCTCAGTAGACAGGGGAGACACCGGGGAGCTGTTTTTT
CASSSVDRGDTGELFF
>TRBD1|TRBJ1-2|TRBV12-3/TRBV12-4|few
TGTGCCAGCAGTTTAGAGGGACAGGGGTTGGCTGGCTACACCTTC
CASSLEGQGLAGYTF
>TRBD1|TRBJ1-1|TRBV28|.
TGTGCCAGCAGTTTAGACAGGGCCCTTCCCTTCGAAGCTTTCTTT
CASSLDRALPFEAFF
>TRBD1|TRBJ2-3|TRBV7-3|few
TGTGCCAGCAGCTTAACGCGGGACAGGGGTACAGATACGCAGTATTTT
CASSLTRDRGTDTQYF
>.|TRBJ1-1|TRBV10-3|.
TGTGCCATCAGGGCAGCCACGAACACTGAAGCTTTCTTT
CAIRAATNTEAFF
>.|TRBJ2-1|TRBV20-1|few
TGCAGTGCTAGAGCCCTTGGATGGGATAATGAGCAGTTCTTC
CSARALGWDNEQFF
>.|TRBJ1-5|TRBV7-9|.
TGTGCCAGCAGCTGGGGGGGAGGACAGATTAGCAATCAGCCCCAGCATTTT
CASSWGGGQISNQPQHF
>.|TRBJ2-7|TRBV7-2|few
TGTGCCAGCAGCTTTTGGACGGAGGCCTACGAGCAGTACTTC
CASSFWTEAYEQYF
>.|TRBJ1-1|TRBV11-2|.
TGTGCCAGCAGCTTAGTGACGAGGGACACTGAAGCTTTCTTT
CASSLVTRDTEAFF
>TRBD1|TRBJ1-2|TRBV5-1|few
TGCGCCAGCAGCTCCGGACAGGGGTTCGATGGCTACACCTTC
CASSSGQGFDGYTF
>.|TRBJ1-2|TRBV11-2|.
TGTGCCAGCAGTTCCGGGACACTATCCCGGGGCTACACCTTC
CASSSGTLSRGYTF
>.|TRBJ2-6|TRBV6-5|.
TGTGCCAGCAGTTACTCGAGGGGCGCCAGCCAAACAACCAACGTCCTGACTTTC
CASSYSRGASQTTNVLTF
>TRBD1|TRBJ2-7|TRBV5-6|.
TGTGCCAGCAGTCGCAGAACAGGGGGAAGCTCCTACGAGCAGTACTTC
CASSRRTGGSSYEQYF
>.|TRBJ2-2|TRBV7-9|few
TGTGCCAGCAGCACCCCAAGCGCCAGGCCCACCGGGGAGCTGTTTTTT
CASSTPSARPTGELFF
>.|TRBJ2-3|TRBV2|many
TGTGCCAGCAACTGGGGGAGGGGGGATACGCAGTATTTT
CASNWGRGDTQYF
>.|TRBJ1-2|TRBV11-2|many
TGTGCCAGCAGCTTAGCTTATCGGTATTCCTGGGGCGGCTACACCTTC
CASSLAYRYSWGGYTF
>.|TRBJ2-5|TRBV5-5|.
TGTGCCAGCAGTAACTTGGATGGGTTCGAGACCCAGTACTTC
CASSNLDGFETQYF
>.|TRBJ1-4|TRBV18|many
TGTGCCAGCTCACGGGGAACCCTTAATGAAAAACTGTTTTTT
CASSRGTLNEKLFF
>.|TRBJ2-5|TRBV18|.
TGTGCCAGCTCACCCACCTACCCCGGGGGCCAAGAGACCCAGTACTTC
CASSPTYPGGQETQYF
>.|TRBJ2-7|TRBV11-2|many
TGTGCCAGCAGCTCGTTAGGGGGTAGGGTCGGTGAGCAGTACTTC
CASSSLGGRVGEQYF